Each of the 31 T cell receptor beta chains below was sequenced from the same sample in a study of cytomegalovirus exposure and HLA in healthy donors. The PCR contained 60 Vbeta and 13 Jbeta primers. Profiling relied on immunoSEQ multiplex PCR, and the TCRdb table lists in-frame clones only, not all of them. The sample lists around 190,000 clones; around 77% were seen once. Sequencing was carried out using PBMCs. The receptors here all came from a woman under 40 in good health and CMV-seronegative.

The chain joins TRBV7-9 to TRBJ1-1; D is uncertain. Trimming stripped 3 bases from V and 5 bases from J, with 7 bases between. CDR1 is SEHNR, CDR2 FQNEAQ, per germline (reference sequence). This CDR3 is 12 amino acids long. The CDR3 loop reads CASSLSFTEAFF. DNA of the CDR3: TGTGCCAGCAGCTTGTCTTTTACTGAAGCTTTCTTT.

As to this clone: An end of the junction differs from the germline gene, which may be a read error. V usage is TRBV7-7 and J usage is TRBJ2-7; D is possibly TRBD1 (7 bases). This CDR3 has 15 amino acids. The V gene's germline CDR1 is SSHAT and CDR2 FNYEAQ (reference sequence). The CDR3 bases are TGTGCTAGCAGCCCAAACAGGGGACTTTCCTACGAGCAGTACTTC. Translated: CASSPNRGLSYEQYF.

The V call is TRBV14, the J call TRBJ1-1, with D possibly TRBD1 on 6 matching bases. The CDR3 consists of 15 residues. Germline values: CDR1 SGHDN, CDR2 FVKESK. V lost 0 bases to trimming and J lost 1 base, with 9 bases between them. CDR3 bases: TGTGCCAGCAGCCAAGAAGGGGGGGGGAACACTGAAGCTTTCTTT. Amino acid sequence: CASSQEGGGNTEAFF.

The rearrangement joins TRBV10-1 to TRBJ2-7, with 10 bases lining up with TRBD1. The CDR3 sequence is 15 residues long. Germline V lookup: CDR1 WNHNN, CDR2 SYGVQD (reference sequence). V was pared by 2 bases and J by 4 bases, with 5 bases of the junction left unmatched. The CDR3 protein is CASSENRDRGYEQYF. The CDR3 DNA is TGCGCCAGCAGTGAGAACCGGGACAGGGGTTACGAGCAGTACTTC.

The gene calls are TRBV27 and TRBJ1-5; TRBD1 matches 10 bases. The CDR3 is 14 residues long. V lost 6 bases to trimming and J lost 7 bases; unmatched junction nucleotides: 6. Germline V gene data show CDR1 as MNHEY and CDR2 as SMNVEV (reference sequence). The CDR3 nucleotides read TGTGCCAGCAGCCCGACAGGGGGCTGGCAGCCCCAGCATTTT. This codes for CASSPTGGWQPQHF.

The chain combines TRBV27 with TRBJ1-4; D is unclear. CDR1 is MNHEY and CDR2 is SMNVEV in the germline V gene (reference sequence). V dropped 5 bases and J dropped 0 bases, with 16 bases sitting between them. The length of the CDR3 is 17 residues. The CDR3 loop reads CASSPRPLYATNEKLFF. CDR3 sequence (DNA): TGTGCCAGCAGTCCTCGCCCACTTTATGCAACTAATGAAAAACTGTTTTTT.

The CDR3 region is CATRGHLNTEAFF. The CDR3 nucleotides read TGTGCCACCAGGGGACATCTGAACACTGAAGCTTTCTTT. The chain employs TRBV15 and TRBJ1-1, with a possible D match to TRBD1 (6 bases). Trimming cost V 6 bases and J 0 bases, with 8 bases left between them. Germline CDR1 and CDR2: LNHNV and YYDKDF (reference sequence). The CDR3 loop spans 13 amino acids.

The chain is built from TRBV7-9 and TRBJ1-1, with TRBD1 identical over 12 bases. Germline assignment: CDR1 SEHNR and CDR2 FQNEAQ (reference sequence). After removal of 2 bases from V and 5 bases from J, the junction contained 6 bases not matched to a gene. This CDR3 is 16 amino acids long. The CDR3 region has the DNA TGTGCCAGCAGCTTACGGGACAGGGGGCGAGGTACTGAAGCTTTCTTT. As protein: CASSLRDRGRGTEAFF.

The rearrangement links TRBV28 to TRBJ2-1; D is possibly TRBD2 (6 bases). CDR3 size: 11 residues. The germline V gene has CDR1 MDHEN and CDR2 SYDVKM. V was trimmed by 10 bases and J by 15 bases, leaving 19 bases between them. The CDR3 loop reads CAIGRVPSAFF. For the CDR3, the DNA is TGTGCCATCGGGCGGGTCCCTAGCGCGTTCTTC. Variable domain in full (rest from reference TRBV28 and TRBJ2-1): DVKVTQSSRYLVKRTGEKVFLECVQDMDHENMFWYRQDPGLGLRLIYFSYDVKMKEKGDIPEGYSVSREKKERFSLILESASTNQTSMYLCAIGRVPSAFFGPGTRLTVL.

The CDR3 bases are TGTGCCAGCAGCTTATCCCTAGGGGTTAGTGGCTACACCTTC. This translates into CASSLSLGVSGYTF. The chain links TRBV7-9 to TRBJ1-2; tentatively, D is TRBD1 (5 bases). The germline CDR1 and CDR2 sequences are SEHNR and FQNEAQ (reference sequence). Trimming took off 2 bases at V and 7 bases at J, with 14 bases between the two ends. The CDR3 runs to 14 residues.

This clone came up a few times. The chain couples TRBV11-1 to TRBJ2-1, with TRBD2 matching over 14 bases. CDR3 size: 15 residues. The V segment lost 5 bases and the J segment 10 bases; nucleotides outside the gene matches: 7. Germline CDR1 SGHAT, CDR2 FQDESV (reference sequence). CDR3 sequence reads: CASSPGTSGSWEQFF. The DNA for the CDR3 is TGTGCCAGCAGCCCCGGGACTAGCGGGAGTTGGGAGCAGTTCTTC.

This sequence joins TRBV6-5 and TRBJ2-1; 7 nucleotides line up with TRBD1. The J segment lost 5 bases and the V segment lost 2 bases, leaving 9 bases of the junction unmatched. The germline gives CDR1 MNHEY, CDR2 SVGAGI. CDR3 size: 16 residues. Here the CDR3 reads CASSYGRRQGNNEQFF. CDR3 coding DNA: TGTGCCAGCAGTTACGGACGACGACAGGGCAACAATGAGCAGTTCTTC.

The V gene is TRBV27, the J gene TRBJ2-7; TRBD1 agrees at 7 bases. Germline V lookup: CDR1 MNHEY, CDR2 SMNVEV (reference sequence). CDR3 length: 14 amino acids. V dropped 5 bases and J dropped 2; count of bases not matched to a gene: 6. For the CDR3, the DNA is TGTGCCAGCAGTATCGTAGGGGGCACCTACGAGCAGTACTTC. Protein: CASSIVGGTYEQYF.

The chain has TRBV10-3 and TRBJ2-5; maybe TRBD1 (5 bases). Trimming took 6 bases from V and 5 from J, leaving 16 bases between them. The CDR3 runs 14 residues. CDR1 is ENHRY and CDR2 is SYGVKD in the germline V gene. CDR3 amino acids: CAISPEKGRETQYF. Here the CDR3 DNA reads TGTGCCATCAGCCCGGAGAAGGGGCGGGAGACCCAGTACTTC.

V and J are TRBV10-2 and TRBJ2-1; tentative D call: TRBD2 (6 bases). Between the trimmed V and J ends, which lost 5 bases and 0 bases, there was a span of 11 bases. The CDR3 length is 15 residues. CDR1 is WSHSY and CDR2 is SAAADI in the germline V gene. The CDR3 DNA reads TGCGCCAGCAGTCCGTCCGGGAGCTCCTACAATGAGCAGTTCTTC. Its protein is CASSPSGSSYNEQFF.

The V call is TRBV30, the J call TRBJ2-3; D is perhaps TRBD2 (6 bases). CDR1 is GTSNPN, CDR2 SVGIG, per germline (reference sequence). This CDR3 spans 14 amino acids. V lost 0 bases and J 7 bases, leaving 14 bases between the germline ends. The chain's CDR3 is CAWSVGVGGYTQYF. The CDR3 coding sequence is TGTGCCTGGAGTGTTGGGGTTGGGGGGTATACGCAGTATTTT.

The rearrangement joins TRBV9 to TRBJ1-1; D is possibly TRBD1 (6 bases). The CDR3 runs to 15 residues. Germline-derived CDR1 and CDR2 are SGDLS and YYNGEE. The V and J ends lost 4 bases and 5 bases respectively, with 18 bases between them. The CDR3 DNA sequence: TGTGCCAGCAGCTCGAGGGGGGGGAAGAGAACTGAAGCTTTCTTT. Its translation is CASSSRGGKRTEAFF. The complete variable domain, with remaining parts taken from reference TRBV9 and TRBJ1-1, reads DSGVTQTPKHLITATGQRVTLRCSPRSGDLSVYWYQQSLDQGLQFLIQYYNGEERAKGNILERFSAQQFPDLHSELNLSSLELGDSALYFCASSSRGGKRTEAFFGQGTRLTVV.

This chain connects TRBV5-6 to TRBJ1-5; 7 bases match TRBD1. V gave up 4 bases and J gave up 5 bases; unmatched junction bases: 12. The V gene's germline CDR1 is SGHDT and CDR2 YYEEEE. The CDR3 has 16 amino acids. DNA for the CDR3: TGTGCCAGCAGCCACAGGGGAAGGGGTTTGGATCAGCCCCAGCATTTT. Amino acids: CASSHRGRGLDQPQHF.

In this sample, this clone turned up a few times. The genes are TRBV2 and TRBJ2-4; 12 bases are a match to TRBD2. Trimming at V came to 3 bases and at J to 6 bases, leaving 6 bases not matched to a gene. CDR1 and CDR2 from the germline V gene are SNHLY and FYNNEI. The CDR3 consists of 16 residues. CDR3 region: CASSDTSGGILNIQYF. The DNA for the CDR3 is TGTGCCAGCAGTGACACTAGCGGGGGGATTTTAAACATTCAGTACTTC.

V and J are TRBV6-5 and TRBJ1-5; D remains ambiguous. The CDR3 has 15 residues. Germline-derived CDR1 and CDR2 are MNHEY and SVGAGI. The ends were cut back, 6 bases at V and 5 bases at J, with 17 bases in the middle. This CDR3 is CASSSLIGGDQPQHF. CDR3 nucleotide sequence: TGTGCCAGCAGCTCTTTAATCGGAGGCGATCAGCCCCAGCATTTT.

The genes are TRBV6-1 and TRBJ2-7, with D hard to call. Germline assignment: CDR1 MNHNS and CDR2 SASEGT. The CDR3 runs to 12 residues. The ends were cut back, 6 bases at V and 4 bases at J, with 10 bases in the middle. CDR3 region: CASRNTRYEQYF. CDR3 sequence (DNA): TGTGCCAGCAGGAACACCAGATACGAGCAGTACTTC.

The sample holds a few counts of this clone. V gene TRBV30 combines with J gene TRBJ1-6; TRBD1 matches 7 bases. Germline CDR1 GTSNPN, CDR2 SVGIG (reference sequence). The CDR3 spans 17 residues. V shed 1 base, J shed 4 bases, and the junction held 10 bases outside the gene matches. Here the CDR3 reads CAWSGVLPGGYNSPLHF. In DNA form, the CDR3 reads TGTGCCTGGAGTGGCGTGTTACCAGGGGGGTATAATTCACCCCTCCACTTT.

This chain joins TRBV18 and TRBJ1-6; possible D gene TRBD1, 5 bases. CDR3 size: 13 residues. V was shortened by 3 bases and J by 10 bases, with 10 bases between the two germline ends. Germline-derived CDR1 and CDR2 are KGHSH and LQKENI. In DNA, the CDR3 is TGTGCCAGCTCACCGCGGGACTTGTCACCCCTCCACTTT. This sequence encodes CASSPRDLSPLHF.

DNA for the CDR3: TGTGCCAGCAGTCGTTATTCGGGCACTGAAGCTTTCTTT. It yields the protein CASSRYSGTEAFF. The rearrangement links TRBV6-4 to TRBJ1-1; D is undetermined. Germline lookup yields CDR1 MRHNA and CDR2 SNTAGT. CDR3 size: 13 residues. V gave up 5 bases and J gave up 4 bases, with 11 bases separating them.

The chain is built from TRBV7-9 and TRBJ2-3; D unclear. Trimming cost V 4 bases and J 4 bases, with 9 bases left between them. The CDR3 length is 13 residues. The germline V gene encodes CDR1 SEHNR and CDR2 FQNEAQ (reference sequence). CDR3 sequence (DNA): TGTGCCAGCAGCTCGTTGCCGGCAGATACGCAGTATTTT. It codes for CASSSLPADTQYF.

About this clone: Other DNA sequences in this sample translate to the same CDR3. The gene calls are TRBV7-2 and TRBJ2-7, with 10 bases lining up with TRBD2. Germline CDR1 reads SGHTA; CDR2 reads FQGNSA. V was pared by 2 bases and J by 3 bases, with 1 base of the junction left unmatched. This CDR3 region has 14 residues. The CDR3 DNA follows: TGTGCCAGCAGCTTAACTAGCGGGGACTACGAGCAGTACTTC. Its translation: CASSLTSGDYEQYF.

This clone was counted once. The V call is TRBV6-1, the J call TRBJ1-5; no reliable D call. Looked up from germline, CDR1 is MNHNS and CDR2 is SASEGT. This CDR3 has 14 residues. V gave up 6 bases and J gave up 0 bases, with 9 bases separating them. DNA for the CDR3: TGTGCCAGCAGATTCGTATATAGCAATCAGCCCCAGCATTTT. Translated: CASRFVYSNQPQHF.

The chain is built from TRBV7-2 and TRBJ2-3; the D gene is possibly TRBD2 (5 bases). Looked up from germline, CDR1 is SGHTA and CDR2 is FQGNSA. This CDR3 has 14 residues. Trimming took off 1 base at V and 0 bases at J, with 5 bases between the two ends. The CDR3 sequence is CASSLGTSTDTQYF. CDR3 DNA: TGTGCCAGCAGCTTAGGGACTAGCACAGATACGCAGTATTTT. The whole variable domain, remainder taken from reference TRBV7-2 and TRBJ2-3, is GAGVSQSPSNKVTEKGKDVELRCDPISGHTALYWYRQSLGQGLEFLIYFQGNSAPDKSGLPSDRFSAERTGGSVSTLTIQRTQQEDSAVYLCASSLGTSTDTQYFGPGTRLTVL.

The rearrangement joins TRBV4-1 to TRBJ2-7, with 9 bases aligning to TRBD2. CDR1 is MGHRA, CDR2 YSYEKL, per germline. The CDR3 is made up of 15 amino acids. Trimming at V came to 3 bases and at J to 4 bases, leaving 7 bases not matched to a gene. CDR3 protein: CASSHWTSDGYEQYF. CDR3 DNA sequence: TGCGCCAGCAGCCACTGGACTAGCGATGGGTACGAGCAGTACTTC.

This chain joins TRBV6-1 and TRBJ1-5, with TRBD1 identical over 9 bases. Germline values: CDR1 MNHNS, CDR2 SASEGT. The V and J ends lost 5 bases and 11 bases, in that order; junction bases with no gene match: 10. This CDR3 is 14 amino acids long. The CDR3 DNA is TGTGCCAGCAGTCCTACAGGGGGCGAGAGGGCCCAGCATTTT. It codes for CASSPTGGERAQHF.

The rearrangement uses TRBV5-1 and TRBJ2-2; 7 bases are shared with TRBD2. Looked up from germline, CDR1 is SGHRS and CDR2 is YFSETQ. This CDR3 is built from 15 residues. V lost 0 bases to trimming and J lost 3 bases; unmatched junction nucleotides: 2. CDR3 sequence reads: CASSLDRGDTGELFF. CDR3 nucleotides: TGCGCCAGCAGCTTGGATCGGGGGGACACCGGGGAGCTGTTTTTT. The full variable domain, rest sourced from reference TRBV5-1 and TRBJ2-2, is KAGVTQTPRYLIKTRGQQVTLSCSPISGHRSVSWYQQTPGQGLQFLFEYFSETQRNKGNFPGRFSGRQFSNSRSEMNVSTLELGDSALYLCASSLDRGDTGELFFGEGSRLTVL.